One sample yielded the 22 T cell receptor beta chains listed below, sequenced in a study of shared clonotypes between healthy human individuals. The table came from immunoSEQ multiplex PCR; TCRdb's copy has only in-frame clones and leaves some out. The repertoire consists of over 2 million clones, with 85% to 95% occurring once and the leading ten covering 0.13%. The sequencing input was naive CD4+ T cells sorted from blood. Noted subset: CD45RA+ positively selected. These receptors all stem from a man aged 18 to 30 in good health.

In the case of this clone: An end of the junction differs from the germline gene, which may be a read error. V gene TRBV20-1 combines with J gene TRBJ1-1; D not certain. The V gene's germline CDR1 is DFQATT and CDR2 SNEGSKA (reference sequence). CDR3 length equals 11 residues. The DNA of the CDR3 is TGCAGTGTTAGAGGGAGGACTGAAGCTTTCTTT. As protein: CSVRGRTEAFF.

This clone appeared once. The J gene is TRBJ2-3, the V gene TRBV5-1; D remains ambiguous. V lost 1 base and J 4 bases, leaving 13 bases between the germline ends. The CDR3 sequence is 15 residues long. Germline assignment: CDR1 SGHRS and CDR2 YFSETQ. The CDR3 is CASSLLGGKADTQYF. The CDR3, as DNA: TGCGCCAGCAGCTTGCTCGGCGGCAAGGCAGATACGCAGTATTTT.

This chain uses TRBV18 with TRBJ2-3; the match to TRBD1 covers 8 bases. Germline CDR1 reads KGHSH; CDR2 reads LQKENI. CDR3 length: 15 amino acids. The J segment lost 4 bases and the V segment lost 0 bases, leaving 3 bases of the junction unmatched. Here the CDR3 reads CASSPPAGGSDTQYF. The CDR3 DNA reads TGTGCCAGCTCACCACCGGCAGGGGGCTCAGATACGCAGTATTTT.

The rearrangement links TRBV6-5 to TRBJ2-7; TRBD1 might be the D (6 bases). V lost 11 bases and J 6 bases, leaving 20 bases between the germline ends. The germline V gene has CDR1 MNHEY and CDR2 SVGAGI. The CDR3 has 13 amino acids. The CDR3 bases are TGTGCCGTGACTTCAACAGGGAAGGGCGAGCAGTACTTC. Translating it yields CAVTSTGKGEQYF.

This clone is a singleton in its sample. The chain has TRBV6-5 and TRBJ2-7, with TRBD2 as a possible D gene (6 bases). The germline V gene has CDR1 MNHEY and CDR2 SVGAGI. This CDR3 spans 16 amino acids. Between the trimmed V and J ends, which lost 2 bases and 3 bases, there was a span of 17 bases. The CDR3 spells CASSYRSVGAGYEQYF. The CDR3 DNA follows: TGTGCCAGCAGTTACCGTTCAGTGGGAGCGGGCTACGAGCAGTACTTC.

Turning to this clone: Additional DNA sequences in this sample encode the identical CDR3. The chain's CDR3 is CASSQGSGGSYNEQFF. The CDR3 DNA follows: TGCGCCAGCAGCCAAGGGAGCGGGGGCTCCTACAATGAGCAGTTCTTC. The chain is built from TRBV4-1 and TRBJ2-1; TRBD2 agrees at 8 bases. Germline CDR1 is MGHRA and CDR2 is YSYEKL. Trimming at V came to 1 base and at J to 0 bases, leaving 2 bases not matched to a gene. This CDR3 has 16 residues.

Many counts were recorded for this clone. V gene TRBV2 combines with J gene TRBJ1-2; D possibly corresponds to TRBD1 (6 bases). This CDR3 spans 12 amino acids. Germline V gives CDR1 SNHLY, CDR2 FYNNEI. V lost 4 bases to trimming and J lost 8 bases, with 11 bases between them. The CDR3 here is CASSGQGPGYTF. The CDR3 DNA is TGTGCCAGCAGTGGGCAGGGGCCGGGCTACACCTTC.

The V call is TRBV30, the J call TRBJ1-2, with no clear D. There are 13 residues in the CDR3. Per the germline V gene, CDR1 is GTSNPN and CDR2 is SVGIG (reference sequence). V lost 0 bases to trimming and J lost 8 bases, with 13 bases between them. The CDR3 loop is CAWSVEGRGGYTF. CDR3 DNA: TGTGCCTGGAGTGTAGAAGGACGCGGCGGCTACACCTTC.

V gene TRBV5-1 combines with J gene TRBJ1-2; D is ambiguous. The V end was cut by 0 bases, the J end by 0 bases, with 9 bases between. CDR1 is SGHRS, CDR2 YFSETQ, per germline. There are 15 residues in the CDR3. Here the CDR3 reads CASSLDLLPNYGYTF. For the CDR3, the DNA is TGCGCCAGCAGCTTGGATCTTCTGCCTAACTATGGCTACACCTTC.

The chain joins TRBV30 to TRBJ1-6; maybe TRBD1 (5 bases). Trimming stripped 5 bases from V and 7 bases from J, with 9 bases between. The CDR3 is 12 residues long. The germline V gene has CDR1 GTSNPN and CDR2 SVGIG (reference sequence). The CDR3 region is CAWDRSNSPLHF. The CDR3 DNA follows: TGTGCCTGGGACAGATCAAATTCACCCCTCCACTTT.

This chain joins TRBV2 and TRBJ1-5, with unresolved D. With 3 bases removed from V and 7 bases from J, the gap between germline ends came to 10 bases. The CDR3 sequence is 13 residues long. Germline CDR1 SNHLY, CDR2 FYNNEI. The CDR3: CASSDELGQPQHF. The CDR3 nucleotides read TGTGCCAGCAGTGATGAGTTAGGCCAGCCCCAGCATTTT.

This clone appeared once. The rearrangement joins TRBV4-1 to TRBJ2-3, with a weak D call TRBD1 (6 bases). Germline V gene sequence: CDR1 MGHRA, CDR2 YSYEKL. The length of the CDR3 is 16 residues. Trimming left V 2 bases short and J 6 bases short, with 18 bases between. This CDR3 reads CASSQLGWGQGDTQYF. Written as DNA, the CDR3 is TGCGCCAGCAGCCAACTCGGTTGGGGGCAGGGCGATACGCAGTATTTT.

The chain joins TRBV14 to TRBJ2-7; D perhaps matches TRBD2 (6 bases). V was trimmed by 4 bases and J by 3 bases, leaving 10 bases between them. CDR1 is SGHDN and CDR2 is FVKESK in the germline V gene. This CDR3 contains 13 residues. For the CDR3, the DNA is TGTGCCAGCAGCCGGGACTTCCTCTACGAGCAGTACTTC. Encoded protein: CASSRDFLYEQYF.

This chain connects TRBV12-5 to TRBJ2-1; D is uncertain. Germline-derived CDR1 and CDR2 are LGHNT and FRNRAP. The CDR3 is 12 amino acids. The V and J ends lost 2 bases and 7 bases respectively, with 6 bases between them. The DNA for the CDR3 is TGTGCTAGTGGTTTGATAGGGAATGAGCAGTTCTTC. Translating it yields CASGLIGNEQFF.

A word on this clone: A read error is possible here, since a much larger clone lies one base away. Other DNA sequences from this sample encode an identical CDR3 as well. V and J are TRBV6-5 and TRBJ1-1; no definite D call. Germline loops: CDR1 MNHEY, CDR2 SVGAGI. V was cut by 7 bases and J by 1 base, with 4 bases left in between. This CDR3 is built from 11 residues. DNA for the CDR3: TGTGCCAGCACCCGGAACACTGAAGCTTTCTTT. It codes for CASTRNTEAFF.

The chain uses TRBV2 and TRBJ2-5, with a possible D match to TRBD1 (6 bases). The CDR3 consists of 14 residues. Trimming took off 7 bases at V and 5 bases at J, with 17 bases between the two ends. Germline V gene data show CDR1 as SNHLY and CDR2 as FYNNEI. The CDR3 is CASKFGRGFETQYF. The CDR3 coding sequence is TGTGCCAGCAAGTTTGGCAGGGGATTCGAGACCCAGTACTTC.

The V and J genes are TRBV7-2 and TRBJ2-1; D tentatively fits TRBD1 or TRBD2 (7 bases each). Germline values: CDR1 SGHTA, CDR2 FQGNSA. The V gene lost 8 bases and the J gene lost 7 bases, with 21 bases spanning the gap. The CDR3 extends over 15 amino acids. The CDR3 region is CASSKGASGPNEQFF. The CDR3, as DNA: TGTGCCAGCTCAAAGGGGGCTAGCGGACCGAATGAGCAGTTCTTC.

CDR3 sequence reads: CASSFGPSRGENIQYF. DNA for the CDR3: TGTGCCAGCAGTTTCGGACCCTCCCGGGGGGAAAACATTCAGTACTTC. The chain recombines TRBV5-4 with TRBJ2-4; 7 positions agree with TRBD2. Per the germline V gene, CDR1 is SGHNT and CDR2 is YYREEE (reference sequence). The CDR3 is 16 amino acids. After removal of 5 bases from V and 5 bases from J, the junction contained 13 bases not matched to a gene. The complete variable domain, with remaining parts taken from reference TRBV5-4 and TRBJ2-4, reads ETGVTQSPTHLIKTRGQQVTLRCSSQSGHNTVSWYQQALGQGPQFIFQYYREEENGRGNFPPRFSGLQFPNYSSELNVNALELDDSALYLCASSFGPSRGENIQYFGAGTRLSVL.

The V and J genes are TRBV10-3 and TRBJ2-2; a possible D gene is TRBD1 (5 bases). The germline V gene encodes CDR1 ENHRY and CDR2 SYGVKD. V lost 6 bases and J lost 6, with 11 bases in between. CDR3 size: 13 residues. This CDR3 reads CAISSREPGELFF. CDR3 sequence (DNA): TGTGCCATCAGCTCCAGGGAACCCGGGGAGCTGTTTTTT.

The V call is TRBV21-1, the J call TRBJ2-5; the table names TRBD2, a call not compared with the DNA. TRBV21-1 is shown as a pseudogene. This CDR3 contains 16 residues. In DNA form, the CDR3 reads TGTGCCAGCAGCTCCCGTAAACTAGCGGGAGAAGAGACCCAGTACTTC. This codes for CASSSRKLAGEETQYF.

The chain combines TRBV18 with TRBJ1-2, with TRBD1 identical over 8 bases. V was clipped by 2 bases and J by 6 bases; unmatched bases: 2. Germline CDR1 and CDR2: KGHSH and LQKENI. The CDR3 runs 13 residues. The CDR3 nucleotides read TGTGCCAGCTCACCAACAGGGGGTGATGGCTACACCTTC. Translating it yields CASSPTGGDGYTF. Filled out from reference TRBV18 and TRBJ1-2, the complete variable domain reads NAGVMQNPRHLVRRRGQEARLRCSPMKGHSHVYWYRQLPEEGLKFMVYLQKENIIDESGMPKERFSAEFPKEGPSILRIQQVVRGDSAAYFCASSPTGGDGYTFGSGTRLTVV.

The chain employs TRBV11-2 and TRBJ1-1; 7 bases are a match to TRBD1. Germline V gene sequence: CDR1 SGHAT, CDR2 FQNNGV. The CDR3 spans 16 residues. V was pared by 4 bases and J by 1 base, with 9 bases of the junction left unmatched. This chain's CDR3 is CASSSNRGPRNTEAFF. The CDR3 DNA reads as TGTGCCAGCAGCTCAAACAGGGGCCCAAGGAACACTGAAGCTTTCTTT.